What follows describes a single TCR beta chain. Each CDR3 protein is one row after TCRdb ran MiXCR on the RT-PCR reads. Of roughly 670,000 distinct CDR3 sequences detected, 14% appear once; the ten largest clones hold about 7.4%. The record originates from a study of response to subunit inactivated influenza vaccine. The V segment lost 2 bases and the J segment 2 bases; nucleotides outside the gene matches: 6. CDR1 is MGHDK and CDR2 is SYGVNS in the germline V gene. The CDR3 length is 17 residues. The TCR sequence derives from a man aged 50-60 years who received an inactivated influenza vaccine. The V call is TRBV25-1, the J call TRBJ2-7; TRBD2 agrees at 13 bases. Material: PBMCs from blood, obtained 14 to 15 days before vaccination. The CDR3 DNA is TGTGCCAGCAGTGAAACAACTAGCGGGAGGGTCGCCTACGAGCAGTACTTC. This gives the protein CASSETTSGRVAYEQYF.